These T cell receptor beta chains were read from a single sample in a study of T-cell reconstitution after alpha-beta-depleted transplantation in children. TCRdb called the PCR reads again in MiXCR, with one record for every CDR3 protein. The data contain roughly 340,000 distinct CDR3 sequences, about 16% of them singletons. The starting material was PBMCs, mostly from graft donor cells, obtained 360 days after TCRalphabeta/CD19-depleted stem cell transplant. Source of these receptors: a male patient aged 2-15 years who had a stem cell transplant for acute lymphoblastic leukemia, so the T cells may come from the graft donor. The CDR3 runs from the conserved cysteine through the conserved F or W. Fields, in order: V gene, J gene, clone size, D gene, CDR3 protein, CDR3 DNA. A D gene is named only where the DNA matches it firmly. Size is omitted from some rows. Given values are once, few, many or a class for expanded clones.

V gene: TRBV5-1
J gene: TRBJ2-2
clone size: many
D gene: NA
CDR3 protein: CASSFTPLPNTGELFF
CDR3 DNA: TGCGCCAGCAGCTTTACCCCGTTGCCCAATACGGGTGAGCTGTTTTTT

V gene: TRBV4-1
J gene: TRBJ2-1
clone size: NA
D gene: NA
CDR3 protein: CASSLTTRDEQFF
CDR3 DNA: TGCGCCAGCAGCCTCACAACTAGAGACGAGCAGTTCTTC

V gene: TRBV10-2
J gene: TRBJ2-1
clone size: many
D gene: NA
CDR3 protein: CASRWTEYPINSNEQFF
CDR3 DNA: TGCGCCAGCAGGTGGACAGAATACCCTATCAATTCCAATGAGCAGTTCTTC

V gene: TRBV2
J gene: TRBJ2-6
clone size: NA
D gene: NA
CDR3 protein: CASSAEGSGANVLTF
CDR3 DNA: TGTGCCAGCAGTGCTGAGGGAAGTGGGGCCAACGTCCTGACTTTC

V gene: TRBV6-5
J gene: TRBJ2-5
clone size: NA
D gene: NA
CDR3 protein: CASRGLQETQYF
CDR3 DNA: TGTGCCAGCAGGGGCCTGCAAGAGACCCAGTACTTC

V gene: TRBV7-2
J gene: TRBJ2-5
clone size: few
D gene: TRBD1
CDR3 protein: CASSLGGTAPETQYF
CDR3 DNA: TGTGCCAGCAGCTTAGGGGGGACAGCACCAGAGACCCAGTACTTC

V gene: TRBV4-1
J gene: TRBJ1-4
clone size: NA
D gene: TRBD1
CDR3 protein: CASSGTRDRGKLFF
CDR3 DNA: TGCGCCAGCAGCGGGACGCGGGACAGGGGGAAACTGTTTTTT

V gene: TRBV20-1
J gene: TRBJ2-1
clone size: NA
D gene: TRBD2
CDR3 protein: CSARGLAGGYEQFF
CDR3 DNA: TGCAGTGCTAGGGGACTAGCGGGAGGGTATGAGCAGTTCTTC

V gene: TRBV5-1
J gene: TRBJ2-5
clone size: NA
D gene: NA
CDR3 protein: CASSLRDQTDLVGETQYF
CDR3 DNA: TGCGCCAGCAGCTTAAGGGACCAAACTGACCTAGTAGGAGAGACCCAGTACTTC

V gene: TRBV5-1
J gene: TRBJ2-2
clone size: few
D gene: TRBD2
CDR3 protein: CASSPPLAGYDTGELFF
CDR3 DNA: TGCGCCAGCAGCCCCCCACTAGCGGGCTATGACACCGGGGAGCTGTTTTTT

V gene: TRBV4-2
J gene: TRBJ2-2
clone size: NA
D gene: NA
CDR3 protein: CASSQDTGAGTGELFF
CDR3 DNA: TGTGCCAGCAGCCAAGATACAGGCGCGGGCACCGGGGAGCTGTTTTTT

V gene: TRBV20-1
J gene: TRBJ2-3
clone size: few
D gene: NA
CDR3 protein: CSARDFRSRADTQYF
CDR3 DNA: TGCAGTGCTAGAGACTTTCGAAGTAGAGCAGATACGCAGTATTTT

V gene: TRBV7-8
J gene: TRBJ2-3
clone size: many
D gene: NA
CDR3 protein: CASSLKGDTQYF
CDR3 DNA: TGTGCCAGCAGCTTAAAGGGGGATACGCAGTATTTT

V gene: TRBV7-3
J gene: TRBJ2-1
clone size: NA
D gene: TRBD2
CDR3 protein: CASSLNGRALGEQFF
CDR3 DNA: TGTGCCAGCAGCTTAAACGGGAGGGCCCTCGGTGAGCAGTTCTTC

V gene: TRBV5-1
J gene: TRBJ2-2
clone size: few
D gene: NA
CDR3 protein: CASSLAPTLFTGELFF
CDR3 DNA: TGCGCCAGCAGCTTGGCCCCCACACTTTTCACCGGGGAGCTGTTTTTT

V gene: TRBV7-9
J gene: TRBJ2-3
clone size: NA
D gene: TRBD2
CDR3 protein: CASSFLRESTDTQYF
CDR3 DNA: TGTGCCAGCAGCTTCTTGCGGGAGTCGACAGATACGCAGTATTTT

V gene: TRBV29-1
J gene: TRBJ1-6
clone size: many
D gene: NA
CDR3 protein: CSVGDGYNSPLHF
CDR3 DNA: TGCAGCGTTGGGGACGGTTATAATTCACCCCTCCACTTT

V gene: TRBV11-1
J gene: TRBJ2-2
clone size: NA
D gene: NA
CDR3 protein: CASSLAPWRTPNTGELFF
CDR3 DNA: TGTGCCAGCAGCTTAGCGCCTTGGCGTACCCCGAACACCGGGGAGCTGTTTTTT

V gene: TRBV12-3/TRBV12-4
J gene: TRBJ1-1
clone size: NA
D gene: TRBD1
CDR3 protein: CASSLGRTGAMNTEAFF
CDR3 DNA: TGTGCCAGCAGTTTAGGGCGGACAGGGGCTATGAACACTGAAGCTTTCTTT

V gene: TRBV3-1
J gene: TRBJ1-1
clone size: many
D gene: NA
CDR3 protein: CASSQPGTWGTEAFF
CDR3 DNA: TGTGCCAGCAGCCAACCAGGGACTTGGGGGACTGAAGCTTTCTTT